The 5 T cell receptor beta chains listed next were all sequenced from one sample in a study of blood T cells in healthy people across ages. Alongside a J-beta primer mix, a sample-barcoded 5' primer served in a second PCR lasting about 6 to 12 cycles. TCRdb re-called the 5' RACE reads with MiXCR, one entry per CDR3 protein. Among more than 800,000 distinct CDR3 sequences listed, about 28% were seen once. What was sequenced was blood. These receptors were taken from a woman of 80 years or more in good health.

This clonotype was detected a few times. The chain couples TRBV27 to TRBJ1-3, with 8 nucleotides matching TRBD1. V lost 3 bases, J lost 2 bases, and 3 bases stayed unmatched. CDR1 and CDR2 (germline): MNHEY, SMNVEV (reference sequence). The CDR3 is made up of 15 amino acids. The CDR3 reads CASSFPTGAGNTIYF. The CDR3 DNA reads TGTGCCAGCAGTTTTCCGACAGGGGCTGGAAACACCATATATTTT.

The chain uses TRBV4-2 and TRBJ1-4, with D possibly being TRBD1 (6 bases). The germline V gene has CDR1 LGHNA and CDR2 YNFKEQ. The ends were cut back, 1 base at V and 8 bases at J, with 17 bases in the middle. The CDR3 is 16 amino acids. CDR3: CASSQGMRTEGEKLFF. The CDR3 DNA is TGTGCCAGCAGCCAAGGGATGCGGACAGAAGGCGAAAAACTGTTTTTT.

This clonotype has ten or more counts. The chain uses TRBV7-2 and TRBJ2-3, with TRBD2 matching 8 bases. This CDR3 comprises 16 residues. CDR1 is SGHTA, CDR2 FQGNSA, per germline. Losses at the gene ends were 2 bases for V and 5 bases for J; bases not matched to a gene: 9. CDR3 in amino acids: CASSLFYRGGLDTQYF. The CDR3 DNA reads TGTGCCAGCAGCTTATTCTACCGGGGGGGCCTAGATACGCAGTATTTT.

This clonotype was picked up many times. The rearrangement joins TRBV7-8 to TRBJ2-5, with D maybe TRBD1 (7 bases). Per germline, CDR1 SGHVS and CDR2 FQNEAQ. Trimming shortened V by 5 bases and J by 5 bases, and 18 bases separated the two germline ends. This CDR3 spans 15 amino acids. CDR3 loop: CASSANRGGVETQYF. In DNA form, the CDR3 reads TGTGCCAGCAGCGCCAACAGGGGCGGGGTGGAGACCCAGTACTTC.

This clonotype was found once. A much larger clone is a single base away; this may be a read error. V and J are TRBV30 and TRBJ1-2, with D perhaps matching TRBD1 (6 bases). Trimming left V 8 bases short and J 6 bases short, with 10 bases between. Germline V gene sequence: CDR1 GTSNPN, CDR2 SVGIG (reference sequence). The CDR3 extends over 10 amino acids. The CDR3 sequence: CAQNRDGYTF. CDR3 sequence (DNA): TGTGCCCAAAACAGGGATGGCTACACCTTC.